The next 7 T cell receptor beta chains were all read from a single sample in a study of PD-1 blockade in classical Hodgkin lymphoma. The table came from immunoSEQ multiplex PCR; TCRdb's copy has only in-frame clones and leaves some out. The sample has 25,000 to 30,000 clones; about four fifths are singletons. Time point: cycle 4 day 1 (C4D1), after around six weeks of nivolumab. All patients experienced relapse after autologous stem cell transplantation, and brentuximab vedotin exposure was variable. Sequences were derived from peripheral blood mononuclear cells (PBMCs), sampled before the fourth cycle of nivolumab. These receptors all come from a human donor with classical Hodgkin lymphoma.

This clone came up a few times. This chain links TRBV14 with TRBJ1-1; no clear D gene. V lost 4 bases, J lost 1 base, and 7 bases lay in between. Germline assignment: CDR1 SGHDN and CDR2 FVKESK. The CDR3 is 13 residues long. CDR3 residues: CASSPGPNTEAFF. The CDR3 DNA follows: TGTGCCAGCAGCCCAGGACCGAACACTGAAGCTTTCTTT.

The rearrangement joins TRBV5-4 to TRBJ2-1; D remains unclear. Germline CDR1 SGHNT, CDR2 YYREEE (reference sequence). The CDR3 spans 14 residues. V lost 1 base, J lost 2 bases, and 7 bases lay in between. DNA of the CDR3: TGTGCCAGCAGCTTGCCCGAAACCTACAATGAGCAGTTCTTC. Its protein is CASSLPETYNEQFF.

The chain employs TRBV6-5 and TRBJ2-5; tentatively, D is TRBD2 (7 bases). The germline V gene has CDR1 MNHEY and CDR2 SVGAGI. The CDR3 loop spans 16 amino acids. The V end lost 0 bases, the J end lost 5 bases, and 16 bases lay between the germline ends. This CDR3 reads CASSYSGGAAGETQYF. The CDR3 DNA follows: TGTGCCAGCAGTTACTCTGGGGGGGCTGCTGGGGAGACCCAGTACTTC.

The chain is built from TRBV15 and TRBJ2-3, with D possibly being TRBD1 (6 bases). CDR3 length: 14 amino acids. CDR1 and CDR2 (germline): LNHNV, YYDKDF (reference sequence). Trimming pared 3 bases from V and 3 bases from J, leaving 10 bases between. The CDR3 spells CATSSQQGTDTQYF. CDR3 bases: TGTGCCACCAGCAGTCAACAGGGTACAGATACGCAGTATTTT.

The chain combines TRBV19 with TRBJ2-1; TRBD2 is a possible D gene (5 bases). V lost 7 bases and J 2 bases, leaving 12 bases between the germline ends. Germline V gene lookup returns CDR1 LNHDA and CDR2 SQIVND (reference sequence). The CDR3 runs to 14 residues. The CDR3: CASTRGRAYNEQFF. The CDR3 region has the DNA TGTGCCAGTACTCGAGGGCGGGCCTACAATGAGCAGTTCTTC.

The chain recombines TRBV6-1 with TRBJ1-1, with a possible D match to TRBD1 (5 bases). Germline CDR1 reads MNHNS; CDR2 reads SASEGT. Trimming stripped 3 bases from V and 0 bases from J, with 8 bases between. The CDR3 runs to 14 residues. CDR3 nucleotide sequence: TGTGCCAGCAGTGAGGGGACGGTGAACACTGAAGCTTTCTTT. It is translated as CASSEGTVNTEAFF.

The chain has TRBV29-1 and TRBJ2-3, with D possibly matching TRBD1 (6 bases). Looked up from germline, CDR1 is SQVTM and CDR2 is ANQGSEA. V was shortened by 3 bases and J by 4 bases, with 8 bases between the two germline ends. The CDR3 runs to 12 residues. CDR3 coding DNA: TGCAGCGTTGACAGGGGCTCAGATACGCAGTATTTT. It yields the protein CSVDRGSDTQYF.